These T cell receptor beta chains were read from a single sample in a study of T cells after somatic rescue of genetic block. Clones were read by immunoSEQ multiplex PCR, and TCRdb kept only the in-frame ones, dropping some. The profile shows more than 70,000 clones, 75% to 90% of them singletons. The specimen sequenced was peripheral blood mononuclear cells (PBMCs). These receptors came from a woman in her late teens or twenties. Each CDR3 is given with its conserved first and last residue. A D gene is named only where the DNA matches it firmly. Not all rows give a size; the values are once, few, many and, for expanded clones, a class.

cdr3_length d_call clone_size j_call v_call cdr3_aa cdr3_nt
17 . . TRBJ2-1 TRBV11-2 CASSLWSLDLSYNEQFF TGTGCCAGCAGCTTATGGTCCCTCGATCTCTCCTACAATGAGCAGTTCTTC
11 . few TRBJ1-1 TRBV29-1 CSVGRNTEAFF TGCAGCGTTGGGCGGAACACTGAAGCTTTCTTT
16 . . TRBJ2-5 TRBV7-2 CASSPGDRGWSETQYF TGTGCCAGCAGCCCGGGGGATAGAGGGTGGTCTGAGACCCAGTACTTC
16 TRBD1 once TRBJ2-7 TRBV12-5 CASGLPQGQYSYEQYF TGTGCTAGTGGTTTGCCCCAGGGACAGTATTCCTACGAGCAGTACTTC
13 . . TRBJ2-1 TRBV27 CATGYSSYNEQFF TGTGCCACCGGGTATAGCTCCTACAATGAGCAGTTCTTC
16 TRBD2 . TRBJ2-1 TRBV9 CASSVGASGAYNEQFF TGTGCCAGCAGCGTAGGGGCTAGCGGGGCCTACAATGAGCAGTTCTTC
12 . . TRBJ2-2 TRBV19 CASSITGGELFF TGTGCCAGTAGTATTACGGGAGGGGAGCTGTTTTTT
18 TRBD1 . TRBJ2-1 TRBV27 CASSWGQAAILSYNEQFF TGTGCCAGCAGTTGGGGACAGGCCGCGATCCTATCCTACAATGAGCAGTTCTTC
15 TRBD2 . TRBJ2-3 TRBV28 CASSSPSGSTDTQYF TGTGCCAGCAGTTCTCCTAGCGGGAGCACAGATACGCAGTATTTT
14 . . TRBJ1-5 TRBV5-6 CASSRRVGNQPQHF TGTGCCAGCAGCAGGCGGGTCGGCAATCAGCCCCAGCATTTT
14 . . TRBJ2-5 TRBV29-1 CSVEGQAIRKTQYF TGCAGCGTTGAAGGGCAGGCGATTCGGAAGACCCAGTACTTC
13 . . TRBJ2-2 TRBV19 CAGSTGNTGELFF TGTGCCGGGTCGACAGGGAACACCGGGGAGCTGTTTTTT
15 TRBD2 . TRBJ2-7 TRBV4-1 CASSQTSGSIYEQYF TGCGCCAGCAGCCAAACTAGCGGGAGTATCTACGAGCAGTACTTC
18 TRBD2 . TRBJ2-7 TRBV14 CASSHRSGTSGSTGAQYF TGTGCCAGCAGCCACCGCTCCGGGACTAGCGGGAGTACCGGGGCGCAGTACTTC
16 . few TRBJ2-5 TRBV5-1 CASSGVTGRPEETQYF TGCGCCAGCAGCGGGGTGACAGGCCGGCCGGAAGAGACCCAGTACTTC
15 . . TRBJ1-3 TRBV19 CASSISRGSGNTIYF TGTGCCAGTAGTATTTCGAGGGGCTCTGGAAACACCATATATTTT
15 . once TRBJ1-1 TRBV5-1 CASSARGQINTEAFF TGCGCCAGCAGCGCCAGGGGCCAGATAAATACTGAAGCTTTCTTT
16 TRBD2 . TRBJ2-1 TRBV19 CASTPPGGSSYNEQFF TGTGCCAGTACCCCCCCGGGGGGGAGCTCCTACAATGAGCAGTTCTTC
13 . . TRBJ2-7 TRBV28 CASNHQGTYEQYF TGTGCCAGCAATCACCAGGGGACCTACGAGCAGTACTTC
15 . . TRBJ2-7 TRBV19 CASTGPGTNPYEQYF TGTGCCAGTACCGGGCCCGGGACCAATCCCTACGAGCAGTACTTC
14 TRBD2 . TRBJ2-7 TRBV14 CASSQVAGGTNQYF TGTGCCAGCAGCCAAGTTGCGGGAGGGACGAATCAGTACTTC
14 . once TRBJ1-4 TRBV6-6 CASSYSSGYEKLFF TGTGCCAGCAGTTACTCCTCGGGTTATGAAAAACTGTTTTTT
14 . few TRBJ1-1 TRBV5-5 CASSQNVPNTEAFF TGTGCCAGCAGCCAGAACGTACCGAACACTGAAGCTTTCTTT
15 . . TRBJ2-7 TRBV9 CASSPQGGVPYEQYF TGTGCCAGCAGCCCCCAGGGGGGGGTTCCCTACGAGCAGTACTTC
16 . . TRBJ2-3 TRBV19 CASSMGGRWSTDTQYF TGTGCCAGTAGTATGGGCGGGCGGTGGAGCACAGATACGCAGTATTTT
16 . once TRBJ2-7 TRBV6-5 CASSYSGRGVSYEQYF TGTGCCAGCAGTTACTCAGGGAGGGGGGTCTCCTACGAGCAGTACTTC
15 TRBD2 . TRBJ2-5 TRBV10-3 CAISGTSGNQETQYF TGTGCCATCAGTGGGACTAGCGGGAACCAAGAGACCCAGTACTTC
13 . . TRBJ1-5 TRBV5-1 CASSSTGFLAQHF TGCGCCAGCAGCTCAACAGGTTTCCTAGCCCAGCATTTT
13 . . TRBJ2-3 TRBV9 CASSVGTTDTQYF TGTGCCAGCAGCGTAGGCACCACAGATACGCAGTATTTT
13 . once TRBJ1-1 TRBV6-5 CASSYRGGTEAFF TGTGCCAGCAGTTACAGAGGGGGCACTGAAGCTTTCTTT
20 TRBD2 . TRBJ2-2 TRBV27 CASSPRGGLVGFGHTGELFF TGTGCCAGCAGTCCCCGTGGGGGACTAGTTGGGTTTGGGCACACCGGGGAGCTGTTTTTT
12 . once TRBJ2-2 TRBV2 CASSEAGGELFF TGTGCCAGCAGTGAAGCTGGTGGGGAGCTGTTTTTT
16 . . TRBJ1-1 TRBV7-9 CASSLPSRRPETEAFF TGTGCCAGCAGCTTACCCTCCCGGCGGCCCGAGACTGAAGCTTTCTTT
16 TRBD1 . TRBJ1-1 TRBV7-9 CASSYRTGQGNTEAFF TGTGCCAGCAGCTATCGAACGGGACAGGGGAACACTGAAGCTTTCTTT
17 . . TRBJ1-1 TRBV4-2 CASSQLGDSRLNTEAFF TGTGCCAGCAGCCAATTAGGGGATAGCCGGCTCAACACTGAAGCTTTCTTT
14 TRBD1 many TRBJ1-1 TRBV30 CAWSRAGTGTEAFF TGTGCCTGGAGTCGGGCAGGGACAGGAACTGAAGCTTTCTTT
11 . . TRBJ2-1 TRBV28 CASTLYNEQFF TGTGCCAGCACCCTCTACAATGAGCAGTTCTTC
16 . . TRBJ1-4 TRBV7-9 CASSLGRRPQNEKLFF TGTGCCAGCAGCTTAGGACGGCGACCACAGAATGAAAAACTGTTTTTT
13 TRBD1 . TRBJ1-1 TRBV30 CAWSRQGVLEAFF TGTGCCTGGAGCCGACAGGGAGTGCTTGAAGCTTTCTTT
19 TRBD2 . TRBJ2-1 TRBV27 CASSHPRLAGGPSYNEQFF TGTGCCAGCAGTCACCCTAGACTAGCGGGAGGGCCCTCCTACAATGAGCAGTTCTTC
15 . . TRBJ2-2 TRBV7-2 CASSSKQGITGELFF TGTGCCAGCAGCTCGAAACAGGGTATCACCGGGGAGCTGTTTTTT
12 . . TRBJ2-7 TRBV6-1 CASSEGAYEQYF TGTGCCAGCAGTGAAGGGGCCTACGAGCAGTACTTC
17 . . TRBJ1-4 TRBV7-9 CASSNSIRTEAMKKLFF TGTGCCAGCAGCAACTCGATCCGGACAGAAGCTATGAAGAAACTGTTTTTT